One and the same sample provided the 15 T cell receptor beta chains below, sequenced in a study of human T cells and chemical hapten exposure. Via MiXCR, TCRdb re-called the RACE reads, giving one row per CDR3 protein. Here the sample spans about 80,000 distinct CDR3 sequences, about 9.4% being singletons. Time point denoted: patch test 1, 2 weeks after DPC sensitization. Treatment defined: therapeutic diphenylcyclopropenone sensitization with weekly scalp DPC. Material: whole blood, obtained in connection with sensitization to the hapten diphenylcyclopropenone (DPC). These receptors all stem from a woman aged 50 to 60 with alopecia areata. Some clones in this sample may be carry-over from other donors' samples.

This clonotype was seen only a few times. The chain is built from TRBV18 and TRBJ2-7; the D gene is possibly TRBD2 (6 bases). The CDR3 totals 14 residues. The V and J ends lost 5 bases and 0 bases respectively, with 11 bases between them. Germline V CDR1 and CDR2: KGHSH, LQKENI. The DNA for the CDR3 is TGTGCCAGCTCAACTCGGGACTCCTCCTACGAGCAGTACTTC. Protein product: CASSTRDSSYEQYF.

This clonotype was counted only a few times. The V and J genes are TRBV29-1 and TRBJ2-5; TRBD2 agrees at 10 bases. Unmatched junction bases numbered 6, after V lost 6 bases and J lost 5 bases. CDR1 and CDR2 from the germline V gene are SQVTM and ANQGSEA. The CDR3 runs to 13 residues. CDR3 coding DNA: TGCAGCGTCCGGGGACTAGCGATGGAGACCCAGTACTTC. It is translated as CSVRGLAMETQYF. Filled out from reference TRBV29-1 and TRBJ2-5, the complete variable domain reads SAVISQKPSRDICQRGTSLTIQCQVDSQVTMMFWYRQQPGQSLTLIATANQGSEATYESGFVIDKFPISRPNLTFSTLTVSNMSPEDSSIYLCSVRGLAMETQYFGPGTRLLVL.

The chain links TRBV12-5 to TRBJ2-3, with a possible D match to TRBD2 (5 bases). The germline V gene has CDR1 LGHNT and CDR2 FRNRAP. There are 12 residues in the CDR3. The ends were cut back, 6 bases at V and 5 bases at J, with 9 bases in the middle. The CDR3 loop reads CASGGVQDTQYF. In DNA, the CDR3 is TGTGCTAGTGGGGGAGTCCAAGATACGCAGTATTTT. Variable domain in full (rest from reference TRBV12-5 and TRBJ2-3): DARVTQTPRHKVTEMGQEVTMRCQPILGHNTVFWYRQTMMQGLELLAYFRNRAPLDDSGMPKDRFSAEMPDATLATLKIQPSEPRDSAVYFCASGGVQDTQYFGPGTRLTVL.

This clonotype was picked up many times. The genes are TRBV21-1 and TRBJ2-7. TRBV21-1 represents a pseudogene. This CDR3 is 10 amino acids long. Here the CDR3 reads CASRWGEQYF. CDR3 DNA sequence: TGTGCCAGCAGGTGGGGCGAGCAGTACTTC.

The chain employs TRBV5-1 and TRBJ2-7; D might be TRBD2 (6 bases). Trimming took 0 bases from V and 4 from J, leaving 11 bases between them. CDR1 is SGHRS and CDR2 is YFSETQ in the germline V gene. This CDR3 comprises 14 residues. Written as DNA, the CDR3 is TGCGCCAGCAGCTTGGCCGGGACTTTATACGAGCAGTACTTC. Its translation: CASSLAGTLYEQYF.

This clonotype appeared a few times. The rearrangement links TRBV6-5 to TRBJ1-5; the match to TRBD1 covers 7 bases. The V and J ends lost 6 bases and 5 bases, in that order; junction bases with no gene match: 7. The CDR3 consists of 14 residues. CDR1 MNHEY and CDR2 SVGAGI come from the germline V gene. CDR3 DNA: TGTGCCAGCAGGACGAACAGGGGTGATCAGCCCCAGCATTTT. Protein sequence: CASRTNRGDQPQHF.

The rearrangement uses TRBV30 and TRBJ2-7; D ambiguous. Between the trimmed V and J ends, which lost 1 base and 3 bases, there was a span of 10 bases. The germline V gene has CDR1 GTSNPN and CDR2 SVGIG (reference sequence). The CDR3 is 13 amino acids. The CDR3 here is CAWSAGAIYEQYF. For the CDR3, the DNA is TGTGCCTGGAGTGCTGGAGCGATCTACGAGCAGTACTTC.

This clonotype was picked up many times. The rearrangement links TRBV5-4 to TRBJ1-3; D may be TRBD1 (5 bases). Germline lookup yields CDR1 SGHNT and CDR2 YYREEE (reference sequence). With 6 bases removed from V and 0 bases from J, the gap between germline ends came to 19 bases. This CDR3 has 17 residues. Here the CDR3 reads CASKPYGTGYSGNTIYF. The CDR3 DNA follows: TGTGCCAGCAAACCATACGGGACGGGTTACTCTGGAAACACCATATATTTT.

The sample holds a few counts of this clonotype. The chain links TRBV5-1 to TRBJ1-1; perhaps TRBD1 as D (6 bases). CDR3 length: 15 amino acids. The V gene's germline CDR1 is SGHRS and CDR2 YFSETQ. V dropped 0 bases and J dropped 2 bases, with 11 bases sitting between them. The CDR3 region is CASSLGTGFNTEAFF. As DNA, the CDR3 is TGCGCCAGCAGCTTGGGCACAGGGTTCAACACTGAAGCTTTCTTT.

The gene calls are TRBV1 and TRBJ2-5; the table calls TRBD2, which could not be checked here. TRBV1 is labeled a pseudogene. The CDR3 spans 16 residues. The chain's CDR3 is CTSNHVQREPQETQYF. CDR3 nucleotide sequence: TGCACCAGCAACCATGTCCAGCGGGAGCCGCAAGAGACCCAGTACTTC.

V is TRBV20-1 and J is TRBJ2-7; 10 positions agree with TRBD1. The trim removed 0 bases at V and 3 bases at J, leaving 5 bases unmatched. CDR3 length: 15 amino acids. The germline V gene has CDR1 DFQATT and CDR2 SNEGSKA (reference sequence). The CDR3 spells CSARDPDRGNYEQYF. The CDR3 nucleotides read TGCAGTGCTAGAGACCCGGACAGGGGGAACTACGAGCAGTACTTC.

The table lists this clonotype with a few counts. V is TRBV6-2 or TRBV6-3 and J is TRBJ2-7; D is unresolved. CDR3 length: 15 amino acids. V was cut by 2 bases and J by 2 bases, with 13 bases left in between. The germline V gene has CDR1 MNHEY and CDR2 SVGEGT. CDR3 sequence (DNA): TGTGCCAGCAGTTACGACGCAGGCCCCCCCTACGAGCAGTACTTC. Protein: CASSYDAGPPYEQYF.

There are many counts of this clonotype. The chain couples TRBV5-5 to TRBJ2-1, with TRBD2 identical over 8 bases. After removal of 4 bases from V and 4 bases from J, the junction contained 10 bases not matched to a gene. The CDR3 runs 16 residues. The V gene's germline CDR1 is SGHKS and CDR2 YYEKEE (reference sequence). CDR3 in DNA: TGTGCCAGCAGCAAAACACAACTAGCGGCTTACAATGAGCAGTTCTTC. Translation gives CASSKTQLAAYNEQFF.

The chain carries TRBV7-3 and TRBJ2-2, with 8 bases matching TRBD2. Losses at the gene ends were 4 bases for V and 7 bases for J; bases not matched to a gene: 11. In germline, CDR1 is SGHTA, CDR2 FQGTGA. The CDR3 extends over 16 amino acids. The chain's CDR3 is CASSSVASGHVGELFF. The CDR3, as DNA: TGTGCCAGCAGCTCCGTGGCTAGCGGGCACGTCGGGGAGCTGTTTTTT.

In this sample, this clonotype turned up a few times. CDR3 nucleotides: TGCAGCGTCGTCGGGACAGGGAGTACCGGGGAGCTGTTTTTT. This codes for CSVVGTGSTGELFF. The chain carries TRBV29-1 and TRBJ2-2; 9 bases match TRBD1. V trimming: 6 bases; J trimming: 5 bases; junction bases outside the gene matches: 7. CDR3 length: 14 residues. From germline, CDR1 is SQVTM and CDR2 ANQGSEA.